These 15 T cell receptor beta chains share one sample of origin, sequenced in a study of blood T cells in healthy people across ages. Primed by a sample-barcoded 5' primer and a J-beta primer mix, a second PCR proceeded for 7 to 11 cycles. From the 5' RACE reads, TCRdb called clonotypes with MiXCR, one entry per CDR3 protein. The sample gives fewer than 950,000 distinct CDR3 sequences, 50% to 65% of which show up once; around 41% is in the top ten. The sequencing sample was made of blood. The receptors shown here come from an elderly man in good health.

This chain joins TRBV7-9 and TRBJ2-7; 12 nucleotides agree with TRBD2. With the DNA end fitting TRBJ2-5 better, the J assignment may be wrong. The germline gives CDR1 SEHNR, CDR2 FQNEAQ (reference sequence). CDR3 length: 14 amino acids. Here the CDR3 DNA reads TGTGCCGGCATTCGGACTAGCGGGAAAGAGACCCAGTACTTC. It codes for CAGIRTSGKETQYF.

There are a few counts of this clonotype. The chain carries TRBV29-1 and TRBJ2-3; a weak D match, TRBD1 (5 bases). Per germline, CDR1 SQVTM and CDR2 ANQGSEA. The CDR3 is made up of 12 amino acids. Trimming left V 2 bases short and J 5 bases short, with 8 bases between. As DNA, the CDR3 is TGCAGCGTTGAACAGGGTCGAGATACGCAGTATTTT. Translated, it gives CSVEQGRDTQYF.

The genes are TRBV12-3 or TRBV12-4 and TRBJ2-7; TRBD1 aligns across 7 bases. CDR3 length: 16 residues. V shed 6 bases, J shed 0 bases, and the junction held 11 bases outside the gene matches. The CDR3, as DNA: TGTGCCAGCAGCGACCGACAGGGAACCGACTCCTACGAGCAGTACTTC. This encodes CASSDRQGTDSYEQYF.

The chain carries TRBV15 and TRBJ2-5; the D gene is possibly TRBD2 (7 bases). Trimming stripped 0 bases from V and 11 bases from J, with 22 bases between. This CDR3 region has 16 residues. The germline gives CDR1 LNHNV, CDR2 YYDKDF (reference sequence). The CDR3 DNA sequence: TGTGCCACCAGCAGAGAGGGGGGGACAATAGACAGTGAGCAGTACTTC. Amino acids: CATSREGGTIDSEQYF.

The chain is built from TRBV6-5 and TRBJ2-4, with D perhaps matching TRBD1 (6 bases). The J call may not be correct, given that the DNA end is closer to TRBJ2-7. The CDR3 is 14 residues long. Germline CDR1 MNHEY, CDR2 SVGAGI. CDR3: CASSSPGHAYEQYF. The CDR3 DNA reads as TGTGCCAGCAGTTCCCCGGGACATGCCTACGAGCAGTACTTC.

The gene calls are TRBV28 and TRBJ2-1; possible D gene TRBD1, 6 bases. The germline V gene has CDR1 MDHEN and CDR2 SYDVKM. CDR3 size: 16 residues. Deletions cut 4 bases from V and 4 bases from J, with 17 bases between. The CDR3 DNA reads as TGTGCCAGCAGTTCATACGTCGCGGACAGTTACAATGAGCAGTTCTTC. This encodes CASSSYVADSYNEQFF.

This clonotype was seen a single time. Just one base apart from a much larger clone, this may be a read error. DNA for the CDR3: TGTGCCAGCACCCCCGAGGCCGGAGCAGGAGAGCAGTACTTC. This translates into CASTPEAGAGEQYF. This chain connects TRBV6-5 to TRBJ2-4, with D uncertain. The V and J ends lost 7 bases and 13 bases respectively, with 23 bases between them. This CDR3 spans 14 amino acids. Germline assignment: CDR1 MNHEY and CDR2 SVGAGI.

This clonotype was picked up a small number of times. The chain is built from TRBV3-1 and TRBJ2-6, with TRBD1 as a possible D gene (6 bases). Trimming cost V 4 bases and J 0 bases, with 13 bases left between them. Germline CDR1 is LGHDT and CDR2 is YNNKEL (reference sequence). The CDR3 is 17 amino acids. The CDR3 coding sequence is TGTGCCAGCAGCCTTTGGGACACCAGCTCTGGGGCCAACGTCCTGACTTTC. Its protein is CASSLWDTSSGANVLTF.

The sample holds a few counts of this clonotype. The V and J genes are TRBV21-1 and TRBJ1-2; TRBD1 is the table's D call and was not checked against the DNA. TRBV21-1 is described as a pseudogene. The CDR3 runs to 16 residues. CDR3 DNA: TGTGCCAGCAGCAGGCGCCTGCAGGGTATATACTATGGCTACACCTTC. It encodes CASSRRLQGIYYGYTF.

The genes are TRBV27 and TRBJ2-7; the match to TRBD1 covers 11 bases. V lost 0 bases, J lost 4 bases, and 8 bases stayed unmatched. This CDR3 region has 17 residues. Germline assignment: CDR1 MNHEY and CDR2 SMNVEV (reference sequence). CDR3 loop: CASSLSVDRGRGYEQYF. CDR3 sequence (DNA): TGTGCCAGCAGTTTATCCGTGGACAGGGGGCGGGGGTACGAGCAGTACTTC.

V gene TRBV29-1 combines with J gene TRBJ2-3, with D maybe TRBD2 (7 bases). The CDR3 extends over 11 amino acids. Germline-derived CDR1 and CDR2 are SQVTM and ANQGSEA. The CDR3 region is CRGGGVDTQYF. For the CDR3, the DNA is TGCAGAGGGGGAGGGGTAGATACGCAGTATTTT.

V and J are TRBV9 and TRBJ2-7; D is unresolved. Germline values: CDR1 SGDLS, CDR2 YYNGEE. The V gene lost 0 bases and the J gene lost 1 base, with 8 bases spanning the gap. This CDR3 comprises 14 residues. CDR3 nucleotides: TGTGCCAGCAGCGTAGATGGACGTTCCTACGAGCAGTACTTC. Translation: CASSVDGRSYEQYF. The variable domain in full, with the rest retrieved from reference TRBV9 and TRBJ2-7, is DSGVTQTPKHLITATGQRVTLRCSPRSGDLSVYWYQQSLDQGLQFLIQYYNGEERAKGNILERFSAQQFPDLHSELNLSSLELGDSALYFCASSVDGRSYEQYFGPGTRLTVT.

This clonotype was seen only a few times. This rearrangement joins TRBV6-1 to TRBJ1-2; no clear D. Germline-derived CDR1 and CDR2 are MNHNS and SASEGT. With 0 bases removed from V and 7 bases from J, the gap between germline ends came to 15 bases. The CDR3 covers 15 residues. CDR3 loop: CASSEAVRRVRGYTF. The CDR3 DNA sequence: TGTGCCAGCAGTGAAGCGGTCAGGAGGGTTCGTGGCTACACCTTC.

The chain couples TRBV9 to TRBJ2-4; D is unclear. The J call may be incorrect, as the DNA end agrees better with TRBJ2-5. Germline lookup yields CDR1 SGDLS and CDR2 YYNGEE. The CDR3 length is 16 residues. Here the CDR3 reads CASSPRSSSAGETQYF. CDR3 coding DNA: TGTGCCAGCAGCCCCCGTAGTAGTAGTGCCGGGGAGACCCAGTACTTC.

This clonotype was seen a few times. The CDR3 loop reads CASSVERERTGELFF. DNA for the CDR3: TGTGCCAGCAGTGTCGAGCGGGAGCGCACCGGGGAGCTGTTTTTT. This chain connects TRBV6-1 to TRBJ2-2; 8 nucleotides align to TRBD2. The CDR3 is 15 amino acids. Germline assignment: CDR1 MNHNS and CDR2 SASEGT. J lost 4 bases, V lost 4 bases, and 5 bases had no gene match.